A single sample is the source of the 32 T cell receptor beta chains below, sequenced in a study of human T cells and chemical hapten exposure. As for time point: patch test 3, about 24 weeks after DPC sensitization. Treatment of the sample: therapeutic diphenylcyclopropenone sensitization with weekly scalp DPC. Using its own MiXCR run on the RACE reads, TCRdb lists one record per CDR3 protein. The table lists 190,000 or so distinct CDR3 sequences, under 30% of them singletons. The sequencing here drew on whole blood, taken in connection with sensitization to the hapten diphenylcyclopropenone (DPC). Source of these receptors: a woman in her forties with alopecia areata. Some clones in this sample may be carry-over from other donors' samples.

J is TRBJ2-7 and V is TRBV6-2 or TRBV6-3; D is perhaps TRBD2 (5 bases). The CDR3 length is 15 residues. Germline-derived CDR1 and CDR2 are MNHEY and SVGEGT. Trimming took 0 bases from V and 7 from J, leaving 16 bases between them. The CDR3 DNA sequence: TGTGCCAGCAGTTACTCCGGACTGTCCCAGTGGGAGCAGTACTTC. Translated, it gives CASSYSGLSQWEQYF.

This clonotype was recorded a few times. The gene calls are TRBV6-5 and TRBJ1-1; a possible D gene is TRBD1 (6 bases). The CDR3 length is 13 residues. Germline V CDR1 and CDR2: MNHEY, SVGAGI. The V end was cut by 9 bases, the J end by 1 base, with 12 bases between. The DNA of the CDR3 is TGTGCCAGTCGGGGGCAGGCGAACACTGAAGCTTTCTTT. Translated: CASRGQANTEAFF.

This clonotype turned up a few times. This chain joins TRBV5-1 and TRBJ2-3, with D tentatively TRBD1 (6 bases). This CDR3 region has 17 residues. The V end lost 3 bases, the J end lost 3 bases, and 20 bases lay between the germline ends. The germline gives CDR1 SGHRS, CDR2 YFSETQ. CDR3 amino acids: CASSSRDILKGTDTQYF. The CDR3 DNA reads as TGCGCCAGCAGCTCCCGGGACATACTAAAAGGGACAGATACGCAGTATTTT.

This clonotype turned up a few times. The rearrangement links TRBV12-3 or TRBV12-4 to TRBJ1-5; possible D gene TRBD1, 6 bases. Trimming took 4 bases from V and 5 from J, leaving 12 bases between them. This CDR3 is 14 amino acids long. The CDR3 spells CASSSWGGDQPQHF. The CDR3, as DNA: TGTGCCAGCAGTTCCTGGGGGGGCGATCAGCCCCAGCATTTT.

The CDR3 is CASSTRSLGADTQYF. In DNA form, the CDR3 reads TGTGCCAGCAGTACCAGGAGTCTAGGGGCAGATACGCAGTATTTT. V usage is TRBV7-2 and J usage is TRBJ2-3; tentative D call: TRBD1 (5 bases). The CDR3 runs 15 residues. Trimming left V 6 bases short and J 4 bases short, with 17 bases between. The germline CDR1 and CDR2 sequences are SGHTA and FQGNSA. Complete variable domain (other parts from reference TRBV7-2 and TRBJ2-3): GAGVSQSPSNKVTEKGKDVELRCDPISGHTALYWYRQSLGQGLEFLIYFQGNSAPDKSGLPSDRFSAERTGGSVSTLTIQRTQQEDSAVYLCASSTRSLGADTQYFGPGTRLTVL.

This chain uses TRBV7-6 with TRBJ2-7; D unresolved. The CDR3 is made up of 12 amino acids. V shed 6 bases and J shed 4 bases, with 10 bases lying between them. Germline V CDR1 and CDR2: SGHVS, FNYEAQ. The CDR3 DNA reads TGTGCCAGCAGTCAGGACCAATACGAGCAGTACTTC. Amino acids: CASSQDQYEQYF.

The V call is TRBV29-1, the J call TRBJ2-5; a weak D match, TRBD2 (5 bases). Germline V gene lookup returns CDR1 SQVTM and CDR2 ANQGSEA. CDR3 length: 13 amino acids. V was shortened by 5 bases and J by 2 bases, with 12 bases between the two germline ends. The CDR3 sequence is CSVIEPGQETQYF. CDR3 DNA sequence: TGCAGCGTTATTGAGCCGGGACAAGAGACCCAGTACTTC.

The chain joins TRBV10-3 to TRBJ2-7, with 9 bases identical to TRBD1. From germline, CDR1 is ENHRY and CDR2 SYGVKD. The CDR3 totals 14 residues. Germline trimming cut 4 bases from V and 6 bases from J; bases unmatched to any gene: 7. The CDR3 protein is CAISGHGQGFEQYF. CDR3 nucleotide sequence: TGTGCCATCAGTGGTCACGGACAGGGGTTCGAGCAGTACTTC.

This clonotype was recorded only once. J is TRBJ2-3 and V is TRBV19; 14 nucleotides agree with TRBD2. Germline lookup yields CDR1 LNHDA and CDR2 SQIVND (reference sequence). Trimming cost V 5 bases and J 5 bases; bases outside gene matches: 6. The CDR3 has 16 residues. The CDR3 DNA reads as TGTGCCAGTAGTCCCGGGACTAGCGGGAGCGGAGATACGCAGTATTTT. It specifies CASSPGTSGSGDTQYF.

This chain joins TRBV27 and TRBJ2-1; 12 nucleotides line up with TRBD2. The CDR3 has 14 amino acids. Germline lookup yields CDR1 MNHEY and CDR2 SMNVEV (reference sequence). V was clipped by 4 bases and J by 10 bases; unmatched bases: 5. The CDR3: CASSWTSGAWEQFF. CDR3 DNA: TGTGCCAGCAGTTGGACTAGCGGGGCTTGGGAGCAGTTCTTC.

CDR3 in DNA: TGCGCCAGCAGCTTGGACCCACCTGAGCAGTTCTTC. It specifies CASSLDPPEQFF. This chain links TRBV5-1 with TRBJ2-1, with D uncertain. Trimming pared 0 bases from V and 9 bases from J, leaving 7 bases between. Germline values: CDR1 SGHRS, CDR2 YFSETQ. This CDR3 has 12 residues. Full variable domain (rest looked up from reference TRBV5-1 and TRBJ2-1): KAGVTQTPRYLIKTRGQQVTLSCSPISGHRSVSWYQQTPGQGLQFLFEYFSETQRNKGNFPGRFSGRQFSNSRSEMNVSTLELGDSALYLCASSLDPPEQFFGPGTRLTVL.

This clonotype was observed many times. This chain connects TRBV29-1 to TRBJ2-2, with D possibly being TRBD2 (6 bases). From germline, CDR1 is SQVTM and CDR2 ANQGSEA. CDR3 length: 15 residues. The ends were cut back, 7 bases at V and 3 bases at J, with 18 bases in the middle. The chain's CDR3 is CSAPRRGWDTGELFF. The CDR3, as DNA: TGCAGCGCCCCAAGGCGGGGATGGGACACCGGGGAGCTGTTTTTT.

The CDR3 spells CASSYLQIDQPQHF. Written as DNA, the CDR3 is TGTGCCAGCAGTTACTTACAGATCGATCAGCCCCAGCATTTT. This chain connects TRBV6-2 or TRBV6-3 to TRBJ1-5; D unclear. Germline loops: CDR1 MNHEY, CDR2 SVGEGT. V was trimmed by 1 base and J by 5 bases, leaving 9 bases between them. The length of the CDR3 is 14 residues.

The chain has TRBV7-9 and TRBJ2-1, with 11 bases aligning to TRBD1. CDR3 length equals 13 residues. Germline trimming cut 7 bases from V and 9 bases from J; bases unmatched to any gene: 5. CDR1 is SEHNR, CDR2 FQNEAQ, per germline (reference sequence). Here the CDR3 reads CASIGTGGGEQFF. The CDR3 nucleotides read TGTGCCAGCATCGGGACAGGGGGGGGTGAGCAGTTCTTC.

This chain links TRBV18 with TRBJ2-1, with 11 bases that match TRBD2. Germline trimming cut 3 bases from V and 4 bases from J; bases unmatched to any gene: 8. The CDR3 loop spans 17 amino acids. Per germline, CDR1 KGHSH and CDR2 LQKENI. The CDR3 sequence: CASSPATSGRRYNEQFF. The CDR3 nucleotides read TGTGCCAGCTCACCGGCAACTAGCGGGAGACGTTACAATGAGCAGTTCTTC.

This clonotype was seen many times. The CDR3 coding sequence is TGCGCCAGCAGCTCCGGGACAGCCCAAGAGACCCAGTACTTC. Its translation: CASSSGTAQETQYF. The genes are TRBV5-1 and TRBJ2-5, with 7 nucleotides matching TRBD1. Germline CDR1 reads SGHRS; CDR2 reads YFSETQ. The CDR3 totals 14 residues. V was clipped by 3 bases and J by 1 base; unmatched bases: 3.

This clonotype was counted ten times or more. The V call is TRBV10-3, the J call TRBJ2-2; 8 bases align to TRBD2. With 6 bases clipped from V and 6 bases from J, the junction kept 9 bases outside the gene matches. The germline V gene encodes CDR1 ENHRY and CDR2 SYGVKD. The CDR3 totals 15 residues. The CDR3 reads CAIRPGLELAGELFF. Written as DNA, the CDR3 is TGTGCCATCAGACCGGGACTAGAGCTGGCCGGGGAGCTGTTTTTT.

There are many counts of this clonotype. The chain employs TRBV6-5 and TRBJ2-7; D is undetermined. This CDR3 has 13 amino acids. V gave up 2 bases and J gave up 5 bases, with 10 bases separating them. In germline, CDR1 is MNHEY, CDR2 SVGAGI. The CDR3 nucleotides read TGTGCCAGCAGTTACACCGCCATCCACGAGCAGTACTTC. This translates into CASSYTAIHEQYF.

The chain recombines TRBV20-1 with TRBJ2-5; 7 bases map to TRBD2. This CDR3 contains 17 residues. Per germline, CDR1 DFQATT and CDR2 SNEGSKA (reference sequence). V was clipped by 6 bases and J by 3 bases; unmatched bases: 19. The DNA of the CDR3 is TGCAGTGCCCAAAAAACCCGTTTGGCGGGAGTCGAAGAGACCCAGTACTTC. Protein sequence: CSAQKTRLAGVEETQYF.

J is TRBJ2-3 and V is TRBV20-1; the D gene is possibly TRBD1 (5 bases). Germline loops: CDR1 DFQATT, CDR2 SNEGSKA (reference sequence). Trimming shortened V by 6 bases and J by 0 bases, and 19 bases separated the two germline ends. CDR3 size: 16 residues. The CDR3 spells CSAARQISSSTDTQYF. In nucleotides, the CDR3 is TGCAGTGCCGCCAGACAGATTTCCTCGAGCACAGATACGCAGTATTTT.

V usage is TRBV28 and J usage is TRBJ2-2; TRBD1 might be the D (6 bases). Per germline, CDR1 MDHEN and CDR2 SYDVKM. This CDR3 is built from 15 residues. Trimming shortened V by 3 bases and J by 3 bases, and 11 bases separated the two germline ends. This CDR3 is CASSLLRGYTGELFF. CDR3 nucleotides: TGTGCCAGCAGTTTGTTAAGGGGGTACACCGGGGAGCTGTTTTTT.

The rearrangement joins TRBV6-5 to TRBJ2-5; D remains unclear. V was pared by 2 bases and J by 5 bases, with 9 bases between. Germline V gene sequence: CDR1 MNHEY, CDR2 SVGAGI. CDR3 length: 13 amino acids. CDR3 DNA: TGTGCCAGCAGTTACGGGATTCTGGAGACCCAGTACTTC. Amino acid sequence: CASSYGILETQYF.

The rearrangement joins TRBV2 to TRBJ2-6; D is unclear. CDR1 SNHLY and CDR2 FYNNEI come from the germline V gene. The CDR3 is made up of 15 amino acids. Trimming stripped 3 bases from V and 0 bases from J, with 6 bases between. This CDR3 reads CASSDTASGANVLTF. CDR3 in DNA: TGTGCCAGCAGTGATACAGCCTCTGGGGCCAACGTCCTGACTTTC.

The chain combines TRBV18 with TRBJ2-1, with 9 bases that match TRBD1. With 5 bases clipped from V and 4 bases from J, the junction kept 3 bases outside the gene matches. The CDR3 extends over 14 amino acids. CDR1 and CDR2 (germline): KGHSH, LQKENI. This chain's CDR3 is CASSYGTGYNEQFF. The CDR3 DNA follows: TGTGCCAGCTCATATGGGACAGGGTACAATGAGCAGTTCTTC.

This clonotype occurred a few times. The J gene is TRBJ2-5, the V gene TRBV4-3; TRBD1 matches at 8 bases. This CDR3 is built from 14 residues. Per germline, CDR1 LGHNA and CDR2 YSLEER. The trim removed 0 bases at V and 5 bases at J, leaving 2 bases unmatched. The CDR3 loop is CASSQDRGPETQYF. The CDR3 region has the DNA TGCGCCAGCAGCCAAGACAGGGGGCCCGAGACCCAGTACTTC.

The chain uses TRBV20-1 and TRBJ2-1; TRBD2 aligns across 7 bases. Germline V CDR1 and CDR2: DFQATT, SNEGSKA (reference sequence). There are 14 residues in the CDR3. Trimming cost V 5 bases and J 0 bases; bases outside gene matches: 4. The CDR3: CSAPSGISYNEQFF. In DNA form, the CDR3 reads TGCAGTGCTCCAAGCGGGATCTCCTACAATGAGCAGTTCTTC.

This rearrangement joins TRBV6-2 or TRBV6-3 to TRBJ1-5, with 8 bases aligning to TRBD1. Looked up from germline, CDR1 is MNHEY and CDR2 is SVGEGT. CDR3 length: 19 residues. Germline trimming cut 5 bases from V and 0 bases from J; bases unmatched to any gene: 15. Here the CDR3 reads CASSQRKTGAGLSNQPQHF. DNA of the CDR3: TGTGCCAGCAGTCAACGCAAGACAGGGGCCGGGCTTAGCAATCAGCCCCAGCATTTT.

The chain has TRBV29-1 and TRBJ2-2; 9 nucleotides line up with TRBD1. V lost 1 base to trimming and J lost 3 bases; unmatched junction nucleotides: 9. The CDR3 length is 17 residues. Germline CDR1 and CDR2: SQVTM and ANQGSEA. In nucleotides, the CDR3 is TGCAGCGTTGAAGTACCGCGGGACAGGGTTGACACCGGGGAGCTGTTTTTT. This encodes CSVEVPRDRVDTGELFF.

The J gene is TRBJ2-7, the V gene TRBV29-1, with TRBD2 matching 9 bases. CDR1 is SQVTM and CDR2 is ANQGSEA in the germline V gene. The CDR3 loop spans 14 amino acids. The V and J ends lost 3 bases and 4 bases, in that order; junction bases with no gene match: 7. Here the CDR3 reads CSVETGLADYEQYF. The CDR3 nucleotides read TGCAGCGTTGAGACGGGACTAGCCGATTACGAGCAGTACTTC.

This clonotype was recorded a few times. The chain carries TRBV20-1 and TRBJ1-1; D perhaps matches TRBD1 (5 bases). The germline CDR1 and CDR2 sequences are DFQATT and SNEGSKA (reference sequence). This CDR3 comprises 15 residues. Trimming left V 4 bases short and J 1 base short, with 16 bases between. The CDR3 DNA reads TGCAGTGCTAACCTGGGGCGCGATTCGAACACTGAAGCTTTCTTT. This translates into CSANLGRDSNTEAFF.

The CDR3 DNA is TGCAGCGTGCAGGAGAATAGCAATCAGCCCCAGCATTTT. Amino acids: CSVQENSNQPQHF. The chain is built from TRBV29-1 and TRBJ1-5; D call uncertain. Per the germline V gene, CDR1 is SQVTM and CDR2 is ANQGSEA. The CDR3 is 13 amino acids. The V and J ends lost 6 bases and 0 bases respectively, with 9 bases between them.

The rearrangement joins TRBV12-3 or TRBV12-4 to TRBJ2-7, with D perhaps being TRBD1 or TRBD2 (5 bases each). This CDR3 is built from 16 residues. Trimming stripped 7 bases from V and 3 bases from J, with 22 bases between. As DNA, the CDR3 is TGTGCCAGCACCCCCGGCGAGGGCAGGGATAACTACGAGCAGTACTTC. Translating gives CASTPGEGRDNYEQYF.